This T cell receptor (beta chain) was retrieved from a study of response to subunit inactivated influenza vaccine. The study's findings and limits: Few new T cells, the authors suggested, are recruited by each seasonal influenza vaccination.

One entry per CDR3 protein results from TCRdb running MiXCR on the RT-PCR reads. The profile covers about 540,000 distinct CDR3 sequences, with around 15% appearing a single time and roughly 11% taken by the ten largest. This clonotype was observed at least ten times. What it binds is not known. Sample: PBMCs from blood, taken about 11 days after vaccination. This receptor was taken from a man aged 45-65 years who received an inactivated influenza vaccine.

The CDR3 protein is CSVEDVGTYEQYF. Here the CDR3 DNA reads TGCAGCGTTGAAGATGTTGGAACCTACGAGCAGTACTTC. The chain has TRBV29-1 and TRBJ2-7; the D is unclear. Germline CDR1 reads SQVTM; CDR2 reads ANQGSEA. The CDR3 is made up of 13 amino acids. V was shortened by 0 bases and J by 2 bases, with 8 bases between the two germline ends.